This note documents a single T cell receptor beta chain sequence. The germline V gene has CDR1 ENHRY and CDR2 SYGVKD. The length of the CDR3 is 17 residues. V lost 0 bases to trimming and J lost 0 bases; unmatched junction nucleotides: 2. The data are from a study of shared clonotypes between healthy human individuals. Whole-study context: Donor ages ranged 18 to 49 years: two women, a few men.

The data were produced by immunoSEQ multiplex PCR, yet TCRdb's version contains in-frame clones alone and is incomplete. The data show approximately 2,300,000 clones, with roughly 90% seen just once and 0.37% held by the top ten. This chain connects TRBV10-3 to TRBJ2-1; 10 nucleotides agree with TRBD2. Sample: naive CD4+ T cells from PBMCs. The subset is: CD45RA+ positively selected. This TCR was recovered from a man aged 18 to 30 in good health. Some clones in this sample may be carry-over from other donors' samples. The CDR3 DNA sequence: TGTGCCATCAGTGAGTCGTCTAGCGGGAGCTCCTACAATGAGCAGTTCTTC. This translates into CAISESSSGSSYNEQFF.